This T cell receptor beta chain was recovered during a study of blood T cell repertoires in COVID-19. Generated by immunoSEQ multiplex PCR, the TCRdb table keeps only in-frame clones and is missing some. This table has about 170,000 clones, less than 90% appearing once. The CDR3 is made up of 13 amino acids. The germline V and J ends were trimmed by 4 bases and 4 bases, with 11 bases remaining between them. Germline V lookup: CDR1 SGHAT, CDR2 FQNNGV. The J gene is TRBJ2-7, the V gene TRBV11-2, with D possibly being TRBD2 (6 bases). The sample was peripheral blood. This TCR derives from a man aged 60 to 75 with acute or convalescent COVID-19. CDR3 nucleotide sequence: TGTGCCAGCAGCTACGGGACTTATTACGAGCAGTACTTC. It specifies CASSYGTYYEQYF.